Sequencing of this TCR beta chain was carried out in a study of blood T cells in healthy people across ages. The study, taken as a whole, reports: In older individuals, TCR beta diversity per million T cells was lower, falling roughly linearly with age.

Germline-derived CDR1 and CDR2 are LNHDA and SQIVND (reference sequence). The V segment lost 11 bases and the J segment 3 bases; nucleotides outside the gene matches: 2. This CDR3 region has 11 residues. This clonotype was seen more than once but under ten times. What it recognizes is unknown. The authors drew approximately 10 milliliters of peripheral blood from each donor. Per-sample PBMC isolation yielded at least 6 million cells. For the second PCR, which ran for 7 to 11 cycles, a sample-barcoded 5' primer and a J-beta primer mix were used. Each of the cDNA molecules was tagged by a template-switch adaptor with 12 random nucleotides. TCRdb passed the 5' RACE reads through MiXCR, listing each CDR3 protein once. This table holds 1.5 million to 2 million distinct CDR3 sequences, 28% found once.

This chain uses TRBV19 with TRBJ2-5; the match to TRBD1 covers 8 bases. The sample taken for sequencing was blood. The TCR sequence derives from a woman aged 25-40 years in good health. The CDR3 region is CAAGQEETQYF. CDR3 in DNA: TGTGCCGCGGGACAGGAAGAGACCCAGTACTTC.